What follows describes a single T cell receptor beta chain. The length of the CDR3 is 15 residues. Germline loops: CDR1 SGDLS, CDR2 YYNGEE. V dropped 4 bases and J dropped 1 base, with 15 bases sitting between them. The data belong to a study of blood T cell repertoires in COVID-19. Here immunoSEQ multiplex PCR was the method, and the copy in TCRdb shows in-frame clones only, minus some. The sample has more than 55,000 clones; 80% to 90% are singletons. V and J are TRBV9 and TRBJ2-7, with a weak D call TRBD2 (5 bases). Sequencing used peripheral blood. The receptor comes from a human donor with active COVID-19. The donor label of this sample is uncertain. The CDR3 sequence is CASSPGSWGSYEQYF. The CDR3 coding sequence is TGTGCCAGCAGCCCGGGGTCGTGGGGATCCTACGAGCAGTACTTC.